Here is one T cell receptor beta chain with its context. TCRdb passed the 5' RACE reads through MiXCR, listing each CDR3 protein once. This sample has 240,000 or so distinct CDR3 sequences; over 8.5% occur once, and the top ten carry 22%. The data derive from a study of T-cell memory formation after mild COVID-19. Study in general: TCR clusters mostly belonged to single donors.

The CDR3 has 15 amino acids. V lost 2 bases to trimming and J lost 0 bases, with 8 bases between them. Per germline, CDR1 SGHTA and CDR2 FQGTGA. The sequence was collected from a man in his late teens or twenties who had mild COVID-19 (a few samples of this study predate the infection). Cell type and time point are not known. V and J are TRBV7-3 and TRBJ1-3; D is unresolved. Sequences were obtained from PBMCs or a T cell subset sorted from them (not recorded which). The DNA for the CDR3 is TGTGCCAGCAGCTTAGATGGCTACTCTGGAAACACCATATATTTT. This sequence encodes CASSLDGYSGNTIYF.